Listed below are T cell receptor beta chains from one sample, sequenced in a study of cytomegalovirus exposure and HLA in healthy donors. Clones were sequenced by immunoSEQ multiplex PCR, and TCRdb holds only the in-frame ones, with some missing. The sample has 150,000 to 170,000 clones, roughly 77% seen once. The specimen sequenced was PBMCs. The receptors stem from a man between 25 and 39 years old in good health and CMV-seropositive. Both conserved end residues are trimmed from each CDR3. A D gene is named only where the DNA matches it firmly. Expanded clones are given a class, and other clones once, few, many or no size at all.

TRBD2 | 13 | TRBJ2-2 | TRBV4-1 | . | ASSWAGDSTGELF
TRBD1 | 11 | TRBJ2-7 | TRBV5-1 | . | ASSSTGAYEQY
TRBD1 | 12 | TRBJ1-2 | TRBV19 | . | ASSNRGSNYGYT
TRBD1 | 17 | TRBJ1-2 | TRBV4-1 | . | ASSRVIPIRDSQDYGYT
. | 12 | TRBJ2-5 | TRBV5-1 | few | ASSRGSTQETQY
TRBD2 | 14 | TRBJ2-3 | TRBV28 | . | ASSLSGGSGRDTQY
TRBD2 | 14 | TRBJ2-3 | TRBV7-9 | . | ASSPGLAGGMNTQY
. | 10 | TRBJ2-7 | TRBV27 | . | ASRTGIYEQY
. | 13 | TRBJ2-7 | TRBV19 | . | ASSIGQGLTYEQY
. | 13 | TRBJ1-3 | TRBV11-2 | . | ASSIWEIGGNTIY
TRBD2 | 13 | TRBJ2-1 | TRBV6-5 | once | ASSYSSGTFDEQF
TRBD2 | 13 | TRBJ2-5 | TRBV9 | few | ASSVDSGRGETQY
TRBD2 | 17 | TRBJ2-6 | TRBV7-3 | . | ASSLIRSGSNSGANVLT
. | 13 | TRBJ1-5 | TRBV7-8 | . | ASSPTAQSNQPQH
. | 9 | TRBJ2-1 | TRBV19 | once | ASSLGGEQF
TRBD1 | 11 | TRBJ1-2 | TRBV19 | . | ASSTGQGGGYT
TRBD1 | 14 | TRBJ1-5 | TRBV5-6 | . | ASSLALGQGVQPQH
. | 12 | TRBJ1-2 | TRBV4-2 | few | ASSQERSNDGYT
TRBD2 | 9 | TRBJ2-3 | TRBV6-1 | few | ASSYGTREY
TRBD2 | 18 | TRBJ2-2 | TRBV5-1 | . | ASSLYPGLAGGSNTGELF
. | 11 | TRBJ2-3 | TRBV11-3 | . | ASSLSLSRSQY
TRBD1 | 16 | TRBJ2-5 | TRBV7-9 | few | ASSPYRQGARMGETQY
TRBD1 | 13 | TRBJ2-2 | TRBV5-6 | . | ASSLGQGAGGELF
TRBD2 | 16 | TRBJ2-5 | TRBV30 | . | AWSALFRSGGIQETQY
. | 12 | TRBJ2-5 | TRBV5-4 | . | ASSTVGGQETQY
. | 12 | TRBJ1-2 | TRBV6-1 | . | ASIVGVDNYGYT
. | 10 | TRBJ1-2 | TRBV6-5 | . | ASTGFNYGYT
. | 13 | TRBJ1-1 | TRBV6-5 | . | ASSYSRLARTEAF
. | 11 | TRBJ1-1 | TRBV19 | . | ASSPGLKAEAF
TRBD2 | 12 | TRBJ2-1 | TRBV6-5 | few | ASSYLAGEYEQF
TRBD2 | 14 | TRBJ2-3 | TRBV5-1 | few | ASSLGGGGGTDTQY
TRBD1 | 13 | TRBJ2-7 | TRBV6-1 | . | ASREPGQGYYEQY
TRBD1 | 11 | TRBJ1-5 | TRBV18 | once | ASSIGGKQPQH
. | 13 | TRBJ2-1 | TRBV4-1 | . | ASSQDYRSGFEQF
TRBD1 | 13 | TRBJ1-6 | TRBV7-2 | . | ASSPGTGGSSPLH
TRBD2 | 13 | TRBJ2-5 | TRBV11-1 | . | ASSLEGLAGETQY
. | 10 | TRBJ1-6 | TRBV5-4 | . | ASSFHGSPLH
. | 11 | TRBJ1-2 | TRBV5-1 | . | ASSLATDYGYT
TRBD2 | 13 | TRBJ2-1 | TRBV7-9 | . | ASSLGGGTYNEQF
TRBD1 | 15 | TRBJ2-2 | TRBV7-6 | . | ASSPEETGWLTGELF
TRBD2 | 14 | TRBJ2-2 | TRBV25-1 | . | ASSEPGGGLTGELF
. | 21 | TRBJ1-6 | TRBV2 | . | ASSERRFPLDRTEVSYNSPLH
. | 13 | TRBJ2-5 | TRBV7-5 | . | ARSPGSGAQETQY
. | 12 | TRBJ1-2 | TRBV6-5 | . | ASSYTFSGDGYT
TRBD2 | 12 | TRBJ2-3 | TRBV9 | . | ASSVEVAGDTQY
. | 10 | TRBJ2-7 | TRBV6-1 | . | ASSARQQNSY
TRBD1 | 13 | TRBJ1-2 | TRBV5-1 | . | ASSSGQGAYYGYT
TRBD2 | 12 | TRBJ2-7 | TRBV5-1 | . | ASSPPSGRGEQY
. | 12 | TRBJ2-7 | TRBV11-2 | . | ASSPRQIPYEQY
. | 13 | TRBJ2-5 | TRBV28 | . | ASSLTGSLGETQY
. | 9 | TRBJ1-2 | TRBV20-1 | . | SGPRGDGYT
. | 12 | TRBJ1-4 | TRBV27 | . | ASSFGGGSEKLF
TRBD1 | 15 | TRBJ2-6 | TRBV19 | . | ASSRGQGDSGANVLT